This T cell receptor (beta chain) was recorded in a study of Tregs in tolerant kidney transplant recipients. About the research overall: Mixed chimerism was transient after nonmyeloablative marrow transplants from related graft donors.

General study findings and limits: The small number of patients limits these findings pending further validation. Donor-specific Treg expansion exceeded global Treg expansion in tolerant patients, suggesting antigen drive.

Thawed PBMCs were FACS-sorted into unstimulated CD4+CD25+CD127- regulatory T cells, CD4+CD25- non-regulatory cells, CD4 and CD8 cells. As regards this clone: The antigen remains unidentified.

The CDR3 has 13 amino acids. The germline V gene has CDR1 SGHNT and CDR2 YYREEE (reference sequence). V was shortened by 4 bases and J by 0 bases, with 7 bases between the two germline ends. Generated by immunoSEQ multiplex PCR, the TCRdb table keeps only in-frame clones and is missing some. The data contain 50,000 to 75,000 clones, 70% to 90% of them singletons. Source: Tregs from blood, taken before the transplant. V usage is TRBV5-4 and J usage is TRBJ2-5, with D possibly called TRBD1 or TRBD2 (5 bases each). The sequence was collected from a human donor who received a combined kidney and bone marrow transplant. CDR3 region: CASSGGYQETQYF. The CDR3 coding sequence is TGTGCCAGCAGCGGGGGTTACCAAGAGACCCAGTACTTC.